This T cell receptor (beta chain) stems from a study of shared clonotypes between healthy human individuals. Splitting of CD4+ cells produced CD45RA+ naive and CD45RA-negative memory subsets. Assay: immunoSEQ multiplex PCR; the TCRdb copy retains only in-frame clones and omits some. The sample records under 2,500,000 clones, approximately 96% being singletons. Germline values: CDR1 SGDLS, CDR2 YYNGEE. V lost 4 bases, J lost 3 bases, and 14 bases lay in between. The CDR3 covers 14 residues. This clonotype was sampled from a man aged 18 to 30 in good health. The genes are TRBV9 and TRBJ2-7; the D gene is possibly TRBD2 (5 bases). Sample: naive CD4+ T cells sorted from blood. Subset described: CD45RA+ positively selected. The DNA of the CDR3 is TGTGCCAGCAGCCCTCAGACTACTGACTACGAGCAGTACTTC. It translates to CASSPQTTDYEQYF.